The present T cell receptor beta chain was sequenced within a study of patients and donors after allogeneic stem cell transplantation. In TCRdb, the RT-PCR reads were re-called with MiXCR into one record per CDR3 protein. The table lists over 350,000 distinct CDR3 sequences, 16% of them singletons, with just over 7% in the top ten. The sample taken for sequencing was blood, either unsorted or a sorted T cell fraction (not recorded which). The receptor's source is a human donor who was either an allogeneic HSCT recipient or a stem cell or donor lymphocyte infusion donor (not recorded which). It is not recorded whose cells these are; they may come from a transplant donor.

The DNA for the CDR3 is TGTGCCTGGAGTGTAAAAAACGAGCAGTACTTC. As protein: CAWSVKNEQYF. The V and J genes are TRBV30 and TRBJ2-7; D is unresolved. Germline-derived CDR1 and CDR2 are GTSNPN and SVGIG (reference sequence). The V end was cut by 0 bases, the J end by 5 bases, with 5 bases between. The CDR3 spans 11 residues.